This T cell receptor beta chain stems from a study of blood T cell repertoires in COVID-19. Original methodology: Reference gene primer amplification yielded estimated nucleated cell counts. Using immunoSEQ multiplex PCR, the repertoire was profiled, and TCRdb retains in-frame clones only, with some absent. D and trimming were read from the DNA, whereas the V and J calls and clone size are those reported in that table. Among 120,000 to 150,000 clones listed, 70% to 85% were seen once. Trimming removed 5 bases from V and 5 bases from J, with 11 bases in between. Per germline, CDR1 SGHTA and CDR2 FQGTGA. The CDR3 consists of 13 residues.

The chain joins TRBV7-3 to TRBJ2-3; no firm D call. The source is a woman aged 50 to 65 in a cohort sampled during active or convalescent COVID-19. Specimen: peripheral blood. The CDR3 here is CASSAGTEDTQYF. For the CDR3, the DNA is TGTGCCAGCAGCGCTGGTACAGAAGATACGCAGTATTTT.